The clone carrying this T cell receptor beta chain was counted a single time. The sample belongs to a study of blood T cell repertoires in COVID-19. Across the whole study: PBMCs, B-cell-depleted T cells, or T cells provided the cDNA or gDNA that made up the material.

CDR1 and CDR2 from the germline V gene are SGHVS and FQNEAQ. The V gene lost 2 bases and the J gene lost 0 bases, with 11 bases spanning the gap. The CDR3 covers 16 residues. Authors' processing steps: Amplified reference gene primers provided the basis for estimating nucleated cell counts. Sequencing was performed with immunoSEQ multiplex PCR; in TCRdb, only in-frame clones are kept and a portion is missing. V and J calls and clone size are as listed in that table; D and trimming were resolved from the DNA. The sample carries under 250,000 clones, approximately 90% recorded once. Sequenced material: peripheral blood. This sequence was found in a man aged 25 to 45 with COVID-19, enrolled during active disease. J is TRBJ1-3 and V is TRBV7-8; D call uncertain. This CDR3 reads CASSLNGQSSGNTIYF. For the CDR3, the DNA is TGTGCCAGCAGCTTAAATGGGCAGAGCTCTGGAAACACCATATATTTT.